This T cell receptor beta chain was found in a study of T cells in Graves' hyperthyroidism and ophthalmopathy. The V end lost 5 bases, the J end lost 4 bases, and 12 bases lay between the germline ends. The germline V gene encodes CDR1 SQVTM and CDR2 ANQGSEA. This CDR3 is built from 13 residues. TCR beta CDR3 sequences were amplified from RNA transcripts. When the TCR CDR3 underwent first-round RT-PCR, the HTBI primer set was used. One entry per CDR3 protein, called by TCRdb with MiXCR from the multiplex PCR reads. The sample lists some 490,000 distinct CDR3 sequences; about 20% were seen once. This receptor was obtained from a woman aged 70-85 years with Graves' ophthalmopathy. Sequencing used blood. V is TRBV29-1 and J is TRBJ2-1; the D is unclear. The CDR3 here is CSVSKESYNEQFF. The CDR3 DNA follows: TGCAGCGTTTCTAAGGAGTCGTACAATGAGCAGTTCTTC.